Listed here is a single T cell receptor (beta chain). The data were taken from a study of blood T cell repertoires in COVID-19. About the study: The United States, Italy and Spain provided the acute and convalescent COVID-19 samples. PBMCs, B-cell-depleted T cells, or T cells provided the cDNA or gDNA that made up the material.

As originally analysed: By means of reference gene primer amplification, nucleated cell counts were estimated. Only in-frame clones appear in the TCRdb table, and some are missing; sequencing was by immunoSEQ multiplex PCR. The V and J calls and clone size are taken from that table; D and trimming were inferred from the DNA. The repertoire holds tens of thousands of clones, with roughly four fifths as singletons. The specimen was peripheral blood. This clonotype was sampled from a woman older than 75 with acute or convalescent COVID-19.

This chain's CDR3 is CASSEGLAGRVNTEAFF. The DNA of the CDR3 is TGTGCCAGCAGTGAAGGTCTGGCAGGCAGGGTGAACACTGAAGCTTTCTTT. This chain links TRBV2 with TRBJ1-1; perhaps TRBD1 as D (5 bases). CDR3 length: 17 residues. Trimming removed 1 base at V and 0 bases at J, with 15 bases between. The germline V gene encodes CDR1 SNHLY and CDR2 FYNNEI. The whole variable domain, filled in from reference TRBV2 and TRBJ1-1, reads EPEVTQTPSHQVTQMGQEVILRCVPISNHLYFYWYRQILGQKVEFLVSFYNNEISEKSEIFDDQFSVERPDGSNFTLKIRSTKLEDSAMYFCASSEGLAGRVNTEAFFGQGTRLTVV.